Listed here are 2 T cell receptor beta chains from one sample, sequenced in a study of OX40 agonist ivuxolimab in advanced cancers. TCRdb keeps only in-frame clones here, not all; method: immunoSEQ multiplex PCR. The table has more than 55,000 clones, over 75% seen once; the top ten hold about 5%. This specimen consisted of CD4+ or CD8+ T cells sorted from blood, obtained in a trial of the OX40 agonist ivuxolimab. The receptors were gathered from an adult with an advanced solid tumor such as melanoma, head and neck, liver or kidney cancer.

This CDR3 reads CSVESRGLNEQFF. CDR3 in DNA: TGCAGCGTTGAGTCCCGGGGATTGAATGAGCAGTTCTTC. The chain employs TRBV29-1 and TRBJ2-1, with a weak D call TRBD2 (5 bases). This CDR3 region has 13 residues. Trimming shortened V by 3 bases and J by 7 bases, and 13 bases separated the two germline ends. The germline V gene encodes CDR1 SQVTM and CDR2 ANQGSEA.

The genes are TRBV5-1 and TRBJ2-1; 9 nucleotides line up with TRBD2. The CDR3 extends over 14 amino acids. Unmatched junction bases numbered 5, after V lost 1 base and J lost 9 bases. Looked up from germline, CDR1 is SGHRS and CDR2 is YFSETQ. The CDR3 region has the DNA TGCGCCAGCAGCTTGTCGTCTAGCGGGGTTGAGCAGTTCTTC. Encoded protein: CASSLSSSGVEQFF.